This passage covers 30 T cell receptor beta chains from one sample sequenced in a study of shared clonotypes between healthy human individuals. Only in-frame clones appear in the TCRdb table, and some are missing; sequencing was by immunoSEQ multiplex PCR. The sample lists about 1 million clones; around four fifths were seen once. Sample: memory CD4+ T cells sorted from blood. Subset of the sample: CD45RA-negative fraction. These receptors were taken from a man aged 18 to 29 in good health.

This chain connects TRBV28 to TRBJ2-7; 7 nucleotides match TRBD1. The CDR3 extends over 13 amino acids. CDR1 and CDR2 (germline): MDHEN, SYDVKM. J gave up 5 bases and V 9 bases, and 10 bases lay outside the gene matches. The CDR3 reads CASTRGGRNEQYF. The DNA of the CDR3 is TGTGCCAGTACCCGAGGGGGCCGGAACGAGCAGTACTTC.

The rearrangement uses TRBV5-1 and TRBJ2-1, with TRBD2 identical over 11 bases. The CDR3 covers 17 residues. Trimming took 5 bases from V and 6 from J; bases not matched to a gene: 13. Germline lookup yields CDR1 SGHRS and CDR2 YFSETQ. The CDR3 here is CASSHLPGLAVSNEQFF. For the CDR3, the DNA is TGCGCCAGCAGTCATCTACCGGGACTAGCGGTGAGCAATGAGCAGTTCTTC.

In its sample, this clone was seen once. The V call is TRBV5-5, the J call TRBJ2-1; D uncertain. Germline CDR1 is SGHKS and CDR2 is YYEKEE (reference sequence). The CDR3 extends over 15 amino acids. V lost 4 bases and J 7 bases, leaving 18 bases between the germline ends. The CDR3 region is CASSPRSVLGNEQFF. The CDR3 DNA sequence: TGTGCCAGCAGCCCAAGATCAGTTCTAGGGAATGAGCAGTTCTTC.

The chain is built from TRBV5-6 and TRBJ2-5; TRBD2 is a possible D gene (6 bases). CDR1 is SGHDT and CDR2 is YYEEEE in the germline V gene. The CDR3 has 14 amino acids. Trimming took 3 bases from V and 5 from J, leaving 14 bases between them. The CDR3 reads CASSWRRVKETQYF. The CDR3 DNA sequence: TGTGCCAGCAGCTGGAGGAGGGTTAAGGAGACCCAGTACTTC.

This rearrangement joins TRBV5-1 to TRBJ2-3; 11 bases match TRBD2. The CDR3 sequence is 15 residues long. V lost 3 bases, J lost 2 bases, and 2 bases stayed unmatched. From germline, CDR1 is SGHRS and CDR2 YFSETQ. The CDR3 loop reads CASSSSGRNTDTQYF. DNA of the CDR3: TGCGCCAGCAGCTCTAGCGGGAGGAACACAGATACGCAGTATTTT.

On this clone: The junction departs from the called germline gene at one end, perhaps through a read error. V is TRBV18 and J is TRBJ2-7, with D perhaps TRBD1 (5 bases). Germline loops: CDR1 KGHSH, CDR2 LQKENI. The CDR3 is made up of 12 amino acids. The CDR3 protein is CASSPSQGGVAF. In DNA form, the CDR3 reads TGTGCCAGCTCCCCCAGTCAGGGTGGGGTCGCATTC.

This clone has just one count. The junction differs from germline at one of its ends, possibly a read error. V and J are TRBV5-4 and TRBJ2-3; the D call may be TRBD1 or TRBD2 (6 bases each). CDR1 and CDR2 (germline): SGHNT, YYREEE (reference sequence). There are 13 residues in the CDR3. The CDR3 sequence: CASSLGVSGALDF. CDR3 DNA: TGTGCCAGCAGCTTGGGCGTTTCGGGGGCCCTGGATTTT.

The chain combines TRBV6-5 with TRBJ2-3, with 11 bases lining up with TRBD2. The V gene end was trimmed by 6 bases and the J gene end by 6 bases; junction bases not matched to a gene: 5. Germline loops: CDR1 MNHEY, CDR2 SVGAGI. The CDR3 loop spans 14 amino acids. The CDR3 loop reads CASRTGLADDTQYF. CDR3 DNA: TGTGCCAGCAGAACGGGACTAGCGGATGATACGCAGTATTTT.

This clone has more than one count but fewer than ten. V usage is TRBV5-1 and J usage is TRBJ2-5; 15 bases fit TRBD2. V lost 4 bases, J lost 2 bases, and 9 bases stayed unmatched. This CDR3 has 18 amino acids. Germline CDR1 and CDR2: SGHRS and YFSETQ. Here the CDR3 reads CASSLGLAGGRVQETQYF. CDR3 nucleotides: TGCGCCAGCAGCCTCGGACTAGCGGGGGGGCGCGTGCAAGAGACCCAGTACTTC.

The CDR3 protein is CASGRGEGYGYTF. The CDR3 bases are TGTGCCAGCGGCAGAGGGGAGGGCTATGGCTACACCTTC. This chain uses TRBV9 with TRBJ1-2, with D perhaps matching TRBD1 (5 bases). CDR3 length equals 13 residues. Germline CDR1 reads SGDLS; CDR2 reads YYNGEE. With 7 bases removed from V and 4 bases from J, the gap between germline ends came to 14 bases.

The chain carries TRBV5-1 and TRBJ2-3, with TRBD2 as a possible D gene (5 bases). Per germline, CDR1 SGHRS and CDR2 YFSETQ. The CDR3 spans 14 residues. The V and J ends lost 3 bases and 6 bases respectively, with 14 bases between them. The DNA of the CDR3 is TGCGCCAGCAGCTCGGACTTGCGGGTCGATACGCAGTATTTT. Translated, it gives CASSSDLRVDTQYF.

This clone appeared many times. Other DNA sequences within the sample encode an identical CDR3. CDR3 amino acids: CASSQAGTSGNYNEQFF. DNA of the CDR3: TGCGCCAGCAGCCAAGCTGGGACTAGCGGAAACTACAATGAGCAGTTCTTC. The chain couples TRBV4-1 to TRBJ2-1; 11 bases are a match to TRBD2. J gave up 3 bases and V 1 base, and 5 bases lay outside the gene matches. Germline CDR1 reads MGHRA; CDR2 reads YSYEKL. The CDR3 is 17 residues long.

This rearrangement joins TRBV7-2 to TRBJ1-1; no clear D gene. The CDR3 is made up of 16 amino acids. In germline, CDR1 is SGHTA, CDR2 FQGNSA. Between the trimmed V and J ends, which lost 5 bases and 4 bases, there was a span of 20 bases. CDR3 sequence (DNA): TGTGCCAGCAGCCCTGGGTCTTCCCTATGGGGCACTGAAGCTTTCTTT. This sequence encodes CASSPGSSLWGTEAFF.

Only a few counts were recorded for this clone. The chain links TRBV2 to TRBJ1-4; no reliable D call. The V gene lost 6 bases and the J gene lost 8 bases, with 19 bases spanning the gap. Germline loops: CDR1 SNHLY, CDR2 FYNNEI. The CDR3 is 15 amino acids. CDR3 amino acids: CASRDRASSYEKLFF. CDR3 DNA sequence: TGTGCCAGCAGAGACCGGGCCTCCTCATACGAAAAACTGTTTTTT.

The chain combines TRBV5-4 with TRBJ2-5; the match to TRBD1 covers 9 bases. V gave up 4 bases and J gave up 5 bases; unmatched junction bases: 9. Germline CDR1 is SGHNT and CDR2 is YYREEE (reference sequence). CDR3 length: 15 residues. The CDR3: CASSEMDRGQETQYF. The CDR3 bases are TGTGCCAGCAGCGAGATGGACAGGGGTCAGGAGACCCAGTACTTC.

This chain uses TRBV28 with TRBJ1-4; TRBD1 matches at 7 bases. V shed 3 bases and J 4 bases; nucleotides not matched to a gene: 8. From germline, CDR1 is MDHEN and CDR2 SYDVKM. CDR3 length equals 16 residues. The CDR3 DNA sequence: TGTGCCAGCAGTTTCCCGAAGACAGGGTATAATGAAAAACTGTTTTTT. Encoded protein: CASSFPKTGYNEKLFF.

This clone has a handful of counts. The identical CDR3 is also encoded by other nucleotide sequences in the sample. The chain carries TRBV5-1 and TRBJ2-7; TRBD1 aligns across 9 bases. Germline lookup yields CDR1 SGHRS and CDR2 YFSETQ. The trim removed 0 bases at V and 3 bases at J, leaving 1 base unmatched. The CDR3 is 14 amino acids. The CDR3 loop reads CASSLGQGGYEQYF. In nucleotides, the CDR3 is TGCGCCAGCAGCTTGGGACAGGGGGGCTACGAGCAGTACTTC.

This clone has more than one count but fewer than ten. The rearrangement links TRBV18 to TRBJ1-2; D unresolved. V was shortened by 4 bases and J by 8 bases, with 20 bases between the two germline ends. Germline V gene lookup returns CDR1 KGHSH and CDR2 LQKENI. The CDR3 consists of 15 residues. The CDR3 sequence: CASSLEGSIGRGYTF. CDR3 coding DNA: TGTGCCAGCTCACTTGAGGGTTCTATTGGCCGGGGCTACACCTTC.

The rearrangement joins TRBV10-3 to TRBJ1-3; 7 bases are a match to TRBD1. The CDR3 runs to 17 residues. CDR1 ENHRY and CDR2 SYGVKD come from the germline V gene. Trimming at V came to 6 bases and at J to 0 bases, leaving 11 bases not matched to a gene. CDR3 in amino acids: CAISGPQGLTSGNTIYF. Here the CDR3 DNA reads TGTGCCATCAGCGGGCCACAGGGGCTCACCTCTGGAAACACCATATATTTT.

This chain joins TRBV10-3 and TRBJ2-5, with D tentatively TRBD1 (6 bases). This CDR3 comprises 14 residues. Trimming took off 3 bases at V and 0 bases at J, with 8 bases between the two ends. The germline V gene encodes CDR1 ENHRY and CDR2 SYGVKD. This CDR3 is CAISDRDNQETQYF. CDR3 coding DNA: TGTGCCATCAGTGACCGGGACAACCAAGAGACCCAGTACTTC.

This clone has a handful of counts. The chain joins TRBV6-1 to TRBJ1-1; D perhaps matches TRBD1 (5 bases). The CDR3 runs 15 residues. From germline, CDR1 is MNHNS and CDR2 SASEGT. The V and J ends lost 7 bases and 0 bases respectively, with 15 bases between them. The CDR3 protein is CASTKRTGLNTEAFF. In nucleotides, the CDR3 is TGTGCCAGCACAAAGAGAACAGGACTGAACACTGAAGCTTTCTTT.

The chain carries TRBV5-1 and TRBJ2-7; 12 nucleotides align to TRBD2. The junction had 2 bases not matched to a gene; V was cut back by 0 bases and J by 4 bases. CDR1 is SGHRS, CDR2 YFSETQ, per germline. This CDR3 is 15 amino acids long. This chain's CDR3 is CASSLVGLAGYEQYF. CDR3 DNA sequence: TGCGCCAGCAGCTTGGTCGGACTAGCGGGATACGAGCAGTACTTC.

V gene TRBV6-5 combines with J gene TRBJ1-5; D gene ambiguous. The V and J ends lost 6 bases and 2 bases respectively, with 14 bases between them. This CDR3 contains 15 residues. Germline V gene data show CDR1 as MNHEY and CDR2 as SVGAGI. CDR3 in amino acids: CASSPSGLGNQPQHF. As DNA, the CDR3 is TGTGCCAGCAGCCCATCGGGGTTGGGCAATCAGCCCCAGCATTTT.

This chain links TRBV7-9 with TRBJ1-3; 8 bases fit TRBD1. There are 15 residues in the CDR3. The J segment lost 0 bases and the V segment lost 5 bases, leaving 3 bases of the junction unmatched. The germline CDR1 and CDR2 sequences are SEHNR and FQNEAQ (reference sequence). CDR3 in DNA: TGTGCCAGCAGCACAGACAGGGGCTCTGGAAACACCATATATTTT. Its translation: CASSTDRGSGNTIYF.

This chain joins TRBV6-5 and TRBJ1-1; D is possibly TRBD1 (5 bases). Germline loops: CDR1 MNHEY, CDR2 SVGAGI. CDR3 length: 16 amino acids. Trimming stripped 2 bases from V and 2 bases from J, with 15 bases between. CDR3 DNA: TGTGCCAGCAGTTACCGCCGAGGACACTTAAACACTGAAGCTTTCTTT. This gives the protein CASSYRRGHLNTEAFF.

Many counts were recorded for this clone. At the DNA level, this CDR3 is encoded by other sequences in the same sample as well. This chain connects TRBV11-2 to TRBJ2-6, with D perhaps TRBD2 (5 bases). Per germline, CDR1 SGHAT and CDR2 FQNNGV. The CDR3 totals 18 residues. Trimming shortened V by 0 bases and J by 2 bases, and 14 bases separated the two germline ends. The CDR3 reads CASSLEGGGGTGANVLTF. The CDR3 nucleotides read TGTGCCAGCAGCTTAGAAGGAGGCGGCGGAACTGGGGCCAACGTCCTGACTTTC. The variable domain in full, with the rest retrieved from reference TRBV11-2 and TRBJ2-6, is EAGVAQSPRYKIIEKRQSVAFWCNPISGHATLYWYQQILGQGPKLLIQFQNNGVVDDSQLPKDRFSAERLKGVDSTLKIQPAKLEDSAVYLCASSLEGGGGTGANVLTFGAGSRLTVL.

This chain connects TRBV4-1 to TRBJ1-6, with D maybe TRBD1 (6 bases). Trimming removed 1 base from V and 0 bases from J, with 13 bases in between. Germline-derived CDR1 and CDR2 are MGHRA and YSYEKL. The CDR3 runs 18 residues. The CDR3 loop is CASSQALGGGSYNSPLHF. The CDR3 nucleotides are TGCGCCAGCAGCCAAGCTTTGGGGGGCGGCTCCTATAATTCACCCCTCCACTTT.

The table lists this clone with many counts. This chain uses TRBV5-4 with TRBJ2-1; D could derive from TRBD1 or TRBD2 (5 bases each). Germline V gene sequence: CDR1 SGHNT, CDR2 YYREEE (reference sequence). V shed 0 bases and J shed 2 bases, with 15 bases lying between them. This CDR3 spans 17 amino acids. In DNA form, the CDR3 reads TGTGCCAGCAGCTTGGAGGGGAGCCGAGCCCCCTACAATGAGCAGTTCTTC. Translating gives CASSLEGSRAPYNEQFF.

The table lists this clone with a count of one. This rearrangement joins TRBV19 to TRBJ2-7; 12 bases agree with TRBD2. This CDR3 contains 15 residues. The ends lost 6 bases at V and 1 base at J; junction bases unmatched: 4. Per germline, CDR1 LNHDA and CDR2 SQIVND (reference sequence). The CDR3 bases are TGTGCCAGTAGACTAGCGGGAGGAGGGTCCTACGAGCAGTACTTC. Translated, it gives CASRLAGGGSYEQYF.

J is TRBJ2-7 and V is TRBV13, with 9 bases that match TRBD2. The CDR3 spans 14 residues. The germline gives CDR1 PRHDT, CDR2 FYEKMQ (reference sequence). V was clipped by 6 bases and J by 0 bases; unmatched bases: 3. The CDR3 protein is CASRRSGSSYEQYF. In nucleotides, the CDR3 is TGTGCCAGCAGACGTAGCGGGAGCTCCTACGAGCAGTACTTC.